The clone carrying this T cell receptor beta chain was seen many times. The CDR3 loop spans 13 amino acids. Per germline, CDR1 SGHRS and CDR2 YFSETQ. V shed 6 bases and J 2 bases; nucleotides not matched to a gene: 2. First-strand cDNA used TRAV- and TRBV-specific primers, covering alpha and beta chains. TCR amplification used 15 to 20 PCR cycles, a constant-region primer and a V-primer adapter. One entry per CDR3 protein results from TCRdb running MiXCR on the reads. The sample lists some 46,000 distinct CDR3 sequences, less than 30% occurring once. This entry belongs to a study of low-dose radiotherapy and immunotherapy resistance in tumors. Turning to the study itself: Cohort 2 received 1 Gy per fraction every two weeks, totaling 13 Gy over 26 weeks. Nivolumab was given to patients as a 240 mg flat dose every two weeks, and ipilimumab at 1 mg/kg every six weeks. Both were delivered intravenously. A dose of 300 mg of oral aspirin was taken by patients daily for four cycles from cycle 1 day 1.

The time point: after trial treatment. Indicated treatment: LDRT plus nivolumab, ipilimumab, low-dose cyclophosphamide and aspirin (RACIN trial). The donors' treatment consisted of nivolumab, ipilimumab, aspirin, low-dose cyclophosphamide and low-dose radiotherapy. The chain uses TRBV5-1 and TRBJ2-3; 8 nucleotides match TRBD2. The sample in question was PBMCs, obtained after low-dose radiotherapy plus immunotherapy. The receptor's source is a male donor with prostate cancer. The CDR3 spells CASTLADTDTQYF. For the CDR3, the DNA is TGCGCCAGCACACTAGCGGACACAGATACGCAGTATTTT.